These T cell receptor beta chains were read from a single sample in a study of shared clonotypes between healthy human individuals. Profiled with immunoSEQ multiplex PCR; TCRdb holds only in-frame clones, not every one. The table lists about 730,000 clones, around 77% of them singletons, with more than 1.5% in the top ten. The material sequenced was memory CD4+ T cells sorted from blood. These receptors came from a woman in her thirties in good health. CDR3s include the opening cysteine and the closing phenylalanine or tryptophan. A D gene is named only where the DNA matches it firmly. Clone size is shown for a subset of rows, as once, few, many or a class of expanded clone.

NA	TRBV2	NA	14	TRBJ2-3	CASSEGSRADTQYF	TGTGCCAGCAGTGAGGGGAGCCGGGCCGATACGCAGTATTTT
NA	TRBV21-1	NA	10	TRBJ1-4	CASSHEKLFF	TGTGCCAGCAGCCACGAAAAACTGTTTTTT
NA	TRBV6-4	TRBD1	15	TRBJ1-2	CASRTGQGARSGYTF	TGTGCCAGCAGAACCGGACAGGGGGCGCGATCTGGCTACACCTTC
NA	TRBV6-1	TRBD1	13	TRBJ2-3	CASTDRFTDTQYF	TGTGCCAGCACGGACAGGTTCACAGATACGCAGTATTTT
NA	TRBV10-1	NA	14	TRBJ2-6	CASSPGTGANVLTF	TGCGCCAGCAGTCCGGGAACGGGGGCCAACGTCCTGACTTTC
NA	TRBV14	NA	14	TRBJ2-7	CASSQELGVSQQYF	TGTGCCAGCAGCCAAGAATTGGGGGTGTCCCAGCAGTACTTC
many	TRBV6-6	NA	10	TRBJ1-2	CAERRDGYTF	TGTGCTGAACGGCGGGACGGCTACACCTTC
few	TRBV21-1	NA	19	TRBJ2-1	CASSGGTSGVGVSYNEQFF	TGTGCCAGCAGCGGCGGGACTAGCGGGGTGGGAGTTTCCTACAATGAGCAGTTCTTC
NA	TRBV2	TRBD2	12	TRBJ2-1	CASTKGGNEQFF	TGTGCCAGCACGAAGGGAGGGAATGAGCAGTTCTTC
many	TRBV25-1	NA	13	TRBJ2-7	CASSRGGGYEQYF	TGTGCCAGCAGCCGAGGGGGGGGTTACGAGCAGTACTTC
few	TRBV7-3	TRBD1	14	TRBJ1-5	CASSLRQGGQPQHF	TGTGCCAGCAGCTTAAGACAGGGAGGTCAGCCCCAGCATTTT
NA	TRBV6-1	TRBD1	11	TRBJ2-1	CASILQGPRFF	TGTGCCAGCATCCTACAGGGGCCCCGGTTCTTC
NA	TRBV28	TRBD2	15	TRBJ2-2	CASSRGGRSTGELFF	TGTGCCAGCAGCAGAGGCGGGAGGTCCACCGGGGAGCTGTTTTTT
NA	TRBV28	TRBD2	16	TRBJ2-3	CASSSLAASPTDTQYF	TGTGCCAGCAGTTCCCTAGCGGCATCCCCCACAGATACGCAGTATTTT
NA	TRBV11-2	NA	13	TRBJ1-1	CASSLGTQGVAFF	TGTGCCAGCAGCTTAGGGACCCAAGGGGTTGCTTTCTTT
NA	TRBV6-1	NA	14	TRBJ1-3	CASGQADSGNTIYF	TGTGCCAGCGGCCAGGCTGACTCTGGAAACACCATATATTTT
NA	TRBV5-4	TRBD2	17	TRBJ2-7	CASSQDLLAGGGDEQYF	TGTGCCAGCAGCCAAGATCTACTAGCGGGAGGTGGGGACGAGCAGTACTTC
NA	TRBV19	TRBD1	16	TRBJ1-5	CASNDRAKPSNQPQHF	TGTGCCAGCAACGACAGGGCAAAACCAAGCAATCAGCCCCAGCATTTT
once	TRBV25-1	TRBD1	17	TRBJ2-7	CASSELRTGGPSYEQYF	TGTGCCAGCAGTGAACTAAGGACAGGGGGCCCTAGCTACGAGCAGTACTTC
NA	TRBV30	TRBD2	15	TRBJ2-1	CAWGTSGSLLFEQFF	TGTGCCTGGGGGACTAGCGGGAGTCTGCTGTTTGAGCAGTTCTTC
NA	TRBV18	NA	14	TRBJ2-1	CASSPGGSYNEQFF	TGTGCCAGCTCACCGGGAGGATCCTACAATGAGCAGTTCTTC
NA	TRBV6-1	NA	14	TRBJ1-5	CASSDRGGHQPQHF	TGTGCCAGCAGTGACAGGGGTGGACATCAGCCCCAGCATTTT
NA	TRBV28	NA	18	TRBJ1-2	CASTKSRFLMGPNYGYTF	TGTGCCAGCACCAAAAGCAGGTTTCTCATGGGGCCTAACTATGGCTACACCTTC
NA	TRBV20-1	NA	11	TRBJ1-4	CSARTSEKLFF	TGCAGTGCTAGGACCAGTGAAAAACTGTTTTTT
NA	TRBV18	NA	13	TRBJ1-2	CASSHGGDYGYTF	TGTGCCAGCTCACATGGAGGGGACTATGGCTACACCTTC
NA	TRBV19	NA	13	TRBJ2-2	CASRGPNTGELFF	TGTGCCAGTAGAGGACCGAACACCGGGGAGCTGTTTTTT
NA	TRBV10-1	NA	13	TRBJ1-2	CASSESYGDGYTF	TGCGCCAGCAGTGAGTCTTACGGCGATGGCTACACCTTC
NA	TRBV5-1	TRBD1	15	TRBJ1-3	CASSWGQGIGNTIYF	TGCGCCAGCAGCTGGGGACAGGGTATTGGAAACACCATATATTTT
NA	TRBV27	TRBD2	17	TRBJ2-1	CASSRSIAGGSYNEQFF	TGTGCCAGCAGCCGAAGCATAGCGGGAGGTTCGTACAATGAGCAGTTCTTC
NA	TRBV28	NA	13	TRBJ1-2	CASSLGAGDGYTF	TGTGCCAGCAGTTTGGGGGCAGGGGATGGCTACACCTTC
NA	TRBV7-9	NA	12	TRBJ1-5	CASSFSFQPQHF	TGTGCCAGCAGCTTTTCGTTTCAGCCCCAGCATTTT
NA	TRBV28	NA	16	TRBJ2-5	CASSLMGGAPRDTQYF	TGTGCCAGCAGTTTAATGGGGGGGGCGCCGAGGGACACCCAGTACTTC
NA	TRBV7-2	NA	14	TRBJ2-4	CASSRTTAKNIQYF	TGTGCCAGCAGCAGGACTACAGCCAAAAACATTCAGTACTTC
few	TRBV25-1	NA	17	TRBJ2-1	CASSALGSGKTYNEQFF	TGTGCCAGCAGTGCCCTCGGGAGCGGTAAGACCTACAATGAGCAGTTCTTC
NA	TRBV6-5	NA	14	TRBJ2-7	CASGIWGSSYEQYF	TGTGCCAGCGGGATTTGGGGAAGCTCCTACGAGCAGTACTTC
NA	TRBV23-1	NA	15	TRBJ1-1	CASSQSSRRNTEAFF	TGCGCCAGCAGTCAATCGAGCAGGAGGAACACTGAAGCTTTCTTT
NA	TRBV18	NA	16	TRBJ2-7	CASSPPFLGTTYEQYF	TGTGCCAGCTCACCACCGTTTCTGGGAACCACCTACGAGCAGTACTTC
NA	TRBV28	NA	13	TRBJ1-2	CASSLGALGGYTF	TGTGCCAGCAGCTTGGGGGCCCTAGGGGGCTACACCTTC
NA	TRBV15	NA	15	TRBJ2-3	CATSSGVWGTDTQYF	TGTGCCACCAGCAGTGGTGTCTGGGGCACAGATACGCAGTATTTT
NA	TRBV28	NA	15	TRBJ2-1	CASREARRSYNEQFF	TGTGCCAGCCGAGAGGCCCGGAGGTCCTACAATGAGCAGTTCTTC
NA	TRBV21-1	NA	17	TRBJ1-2	CASSQTLPRGANYGYTF	TGTGCCAGCAGCCAAACTCTCCCCCGGGGGGCTAACTATGGCTACACCTTC
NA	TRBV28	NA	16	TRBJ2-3	CASSPFRDGGTDTQYF	TGTGCCAGCAGTCCATTCCGGGACGGTGGCACAGATACGCAGTATTTT
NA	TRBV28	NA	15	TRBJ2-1	CASRTVDASSNEQFF	TGTGCCAGCAGGACTGTTGATGCTAGCAGCAATGAGCAGTTCTTC